This T cell receptor beta chain was sequenced during a study of cytomegalovirus exposure and HLA in healthy donors. At the level of the study: An early release of data contained approximately 80 million unique TCRs, which came from HLA-typed donors. Regarding the study as a whole: Later analysis associated a missense DCLRE1C variant with TCR beta V- and J-gene trimming.

The CDR3 extends over 16 amino acids. Germline CDR1 is MDHEN and CDR2 is SYDVKM. Trimming removed 3 bases from V and 1 base from J, with 15 bases in between. 60 Vbeta and 13 Jbeta primers were used in PCR. TCRdb's copy holds only in-frame clones and misses some; the assay was immunoSEQ multiplex PCR. The sample lists some 130,000 clones, less than 90% occurring once. This clone was counted a single time. Its antigen is unidentified. Though nominally healthy at sampling, donors likely had unrecorded immune exposures. The receptor was isolated from a middle-aged man in good health and CMV-seronegative. The V call is TRBV28, the J call TRBJ1-1, with D perhaps matching TRBD1 (6 bases). The source material was PBMCs. CDR3 sequence reads: CASSFPPGQWNTEAFF. CDR3 DNA: TGTGCCAGCAGTTTTCCCCCTGGACAGTGGAACACTGAAGCTTTCTTT.